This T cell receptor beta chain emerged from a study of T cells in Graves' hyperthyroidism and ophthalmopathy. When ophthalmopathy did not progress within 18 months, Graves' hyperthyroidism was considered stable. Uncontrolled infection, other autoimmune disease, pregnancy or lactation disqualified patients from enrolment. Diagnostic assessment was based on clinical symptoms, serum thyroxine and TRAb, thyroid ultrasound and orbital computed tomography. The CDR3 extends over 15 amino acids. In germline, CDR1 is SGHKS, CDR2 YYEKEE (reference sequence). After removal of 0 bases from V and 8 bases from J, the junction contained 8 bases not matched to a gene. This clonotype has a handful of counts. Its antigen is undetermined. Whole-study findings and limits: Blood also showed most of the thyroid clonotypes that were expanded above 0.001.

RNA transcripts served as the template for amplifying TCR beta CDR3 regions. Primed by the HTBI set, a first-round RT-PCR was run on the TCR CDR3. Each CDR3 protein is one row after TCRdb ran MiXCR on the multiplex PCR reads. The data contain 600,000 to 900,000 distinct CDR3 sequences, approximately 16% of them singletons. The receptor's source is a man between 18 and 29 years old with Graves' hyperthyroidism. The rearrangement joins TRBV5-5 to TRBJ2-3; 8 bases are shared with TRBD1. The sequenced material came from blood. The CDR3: CASSLGQGARGTQYF. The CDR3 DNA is TGTGCCAGCAGCTTGGGGCAGGGGGCGCGAGGTACGCAGTATTTT. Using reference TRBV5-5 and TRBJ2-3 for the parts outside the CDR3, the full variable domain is DAGVTQSPTHLIKTRGQQVTLRCSPISGHKSVSWYQQVLGQGPQFIFQYYEKEERGRGNFPDRFSARQFPNYSSELNVNALLLGDSALYLCASSLGQGARGTQYFGPGTRLTVL.